This record concerns one T cell receptor beta chain sequence. Its antigen remains unknown. In the study's own analysis: Owing to the provision of junction-only sequences devoid of quality scores by immunoSEQ, filtering differed. The data were produced by immunoSEQ multiplex PCR, yet TCRdb's version contains in-frame clones alone and is incomplete. Clone size and V and J calls were adopted from that table, with D and trimming inferred from the DNA. Of around 2.1 million clones listed, around 95% are singletons. CD4+ cells were split into CD45RA+ naive and CD45RA-negative memory subsets. This specimen belongs to a study of shared clonotypes between healthy human individuals. Study-level background: Three plates each covered CD4 naive and memory; CD8 naive two, CD8 memory one.

Study conclusions and caveats: Naive subsets usually exceeded memory subsets in estimated richness.

The receptor was isolated from a man in his late teens or twenties in good health. Sequencing used naive CD4+ T cells sorted from blood. Subset meaning: CD45RA+ positively selected.

The CDR3 DNA is TGTGCCACCAGCAGAGGGGGGACAGGGTCATCCGAGCAGTACTTC. Amino acid sequence: CATSRGGTGSSEQYF. V is TRBV15 and J is TRBJ2-7; 9 nucleotides match TRBD1. Germline assignment: CDR1 LNHNV and CDR2 YYDKDF (reference sequence). There are 15 residues in the CDR3. V lost 1 base to trimming and J lost 6 bases; unmatched junction nucleotides: 7.